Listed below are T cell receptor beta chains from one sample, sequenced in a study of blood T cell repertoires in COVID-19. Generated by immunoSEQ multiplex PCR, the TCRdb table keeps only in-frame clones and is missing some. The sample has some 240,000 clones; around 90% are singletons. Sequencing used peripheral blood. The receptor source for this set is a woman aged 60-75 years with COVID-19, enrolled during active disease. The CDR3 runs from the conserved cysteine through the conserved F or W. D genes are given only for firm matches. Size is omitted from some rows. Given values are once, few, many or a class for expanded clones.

CDR3: CSASAPGVYEQYF; DNA: TGCAGTGCTAGTGCTCCAGGGGTCTACGAGCAGTACTTC; V: TRBV20-1; D: .; size: .; length: 13; J: TRBJ2-7
CDR3: CASSGQGYNSPLHF; DNA: TGTGCCAGCAGTGGTCAGGGGTATAATTCACCCCTCCACTTT; V: TRBV2; D: .; size: .; length: 14; J: TRBJ1-6
CDR3: CASSFGTGYNSPLHF; DNA: TGTGCCAGTAGTTTCGGGACAGGGTATAATTCACCCCTCCACTTT; V: TRBV19; D: TRBD1; size: .; length: 15; J: TRBJ1-6
CDR3: CASSLPILGPTGELFF; DNA: TGTGCCAGCAGCTTACCTATACTAGGGCCCACCGGGGAGCTGTTTTTT; V: TRBV7-2; D: .; size: .; length: 16; J: TRBJ2-2
CDR3: CASTRLVGARTEAFF; DNA: TGTGCCAGCACCCGTTTGGTGGGGGCAAGGACTGAAGCTTTCTTT; V: TRBV27; D: .; size: few; length: 15; J: TRBJ1-1
CDR3: CASSYPEGQNTDTQYF; DNA: TGTGCCAGCAGTTATCCCGAGGGACAGAACACAGATACGCAGTATTTT; V: TRBV5-5; D: TRBD1; size: once; length: 16; J: TRBJ2-3
CDR3: CSASAGKGQFF; DNA: TGCAGTGCTAGCGCAGGGAAGGGGCAGTTCTTC; V: TRBV20-1; D: .; size: .; length: 11; J: TRBJ2-1
CDR3: CASSLSVGGAYEQYF; DNA: TGTGCCAGCAGCTTATCAGTGGGGGGAGCCTACGAGCAGTACTTC; V: TRBV7-2; D: .; size: .; length: 15; J: TRBJ2-7
CDR3: CASTLSGGHYNEQFF; DNA: TGTGCCAGCACCCTTAGCGGGGGCCACTACAATGAGCAGTTCTTC; V: TRBV9; D: TRBD2; size: .; length: 15; J: TRBJ2-1
CDR3: CASSADGQAYEQYF; DNA: TGTGCCAGCAGCGCCGACGGACAGGCCTACGAGCAGTACTTC; V: TRBV9; D: TRBD1; size: .; length: 14; J: TRBJ2-7
CDR3: CASSATGGGSPLHF; DNA: TGCGCCAGCAGCGCGACAGGGGGAGGTTCACCCCTCCACTTT; V: TRBV10-2; D: TRBD1; size: .; length: 14; J: TRBJ1-6
CDR3: CASSNQGQGAYEQYF; DNA: TGTGCCAGCAGTAATCAAGGACAGGGGGCCTACGAGCAGTACTTC; V: TRBV6-6; D: TRBD1; size: .; length: 15; J: TRBJ2-7
CDR3: CASSQQVPGQRVFF; DNA: TGTGCCAGCAGCCAACAGGTGCCAGGACAAAGGGTGTTTTTT; V: TRBV4-2; D: .; size: once; length: 14; J: TRBJ2-2
CDR3: CAWSVSPLAGRHNEQFF; DNA: TGTGCCTGGAGTGTGTCCCCCCTAGCGGGGCGCCACAATGAGCAGTTCTTC; V: TRBV30; D: TRBD2; size: .; length: 17; J: TRBJ2-1
CDR3: CSVAPGTGGYNEQFF; DNA: TGCAGCGTTGCTCCCGGGACAGGGGGATACAATGAGCAGTTCTTC; V: TRBV29-1; D: TRBD1; size: .; length: 15; J: TRBJ2-1
CDR3: CASSYSRGGGYTF; DNA: TGTGCCAGCAGTTACTCGAGAGGTGGTGGCTACACCTTC; V: TRBV6-5; D: .; size: once; length: 13; J: TRBJ1-2
CDR3: CASSIIGQGNTEAFF; DNA: TGTGCCAGTAGTATTATCGGACAGGGAAACACTGAAGCTTTCTTT; V: TRBV19; D: TRBD1; size: .; length: 15; J: TRBJ1-1
CDR3: CASSQRRSSYNSPLHF; DNA: TGTGCCAGCAGCCAACGGAGGAGCTCCTATAATTCACCCCTCCACTTT; V: TRBV5-8; D: .; size: .; length: 16; J: TRBJ1-6
CDR3: CASSMLRSPGNTIYF; DNA: TGTGCCAGTAGTATGTTGCGGTCGCCTGGAAACACCATATATTTT; V: TRBV19; D: .; size: few; length: 15; J: TRBJ1-3
CDR3: CASSRGQRGGREQYF; DNA: TGTGCCAGCAGCCGGGGCCAGCGGGGGGGCCGCGAGCAGTACTTC; V: TRBV3-1/TRBV3-2; D: TRBD2; size: few; length: 15; J: TRBJ2-7
CDR3: CASSPDRGSNTEAFF; DNA: TGTGCCAGCAGCCCCGACAGGGGGTCGAACACTGAAGCTTTCTTT; V: TRBV3-1/TRBV3-2; D: TRBD1; size: once; length: 15; J: TRBJ1-1
CDR3: CASSYGGQGFSSAFF; DNA: TGTGCCAGCAGTTACGGGGGACAGGGCTTTTCGTCAGCTTTCTTT; V: TRBV6-5; D: TRBD1; size: few; length: 15; J: TRBJ1-1
CDR3: CASSYRGQPQHF; DNA: TGTGCCAGCAGCTACAGGGGCCAGCCCCAGCATTTT; V: TRBV3-1/TRBV3-2; D: TRBD1; size: once; length: 12; J: TRBJ1-5